One and the same sample provided the 14 T cell receptor beta chains below, sequenced in a study of CD8 T cells in Susac syndrome. The authors reverse transcribed roughly 0.5 to 1 ug RNA with random hexamers. TCRdb processed the immunoSEQ multiplex PCR reads anew with MiXCR; each CDR3 protein has one entry. The sample shows some 110,000 distinct CDR3 sequences, around 94% of them seen only once. The sample consisted of CD8+ T cells from PBMCs. These receptors were collected from a human donor with Susac syndrome.

J is TRBJ1-5 and V is TRBV20-1; D ambiguous. This CDR3 region has 14 residues. V was shortened by 6 bases and J by 0 bases, with 12 bases between the two germline ends. Germline V gene data show CDR1 as DFQATT and CDR2 as SNEGSKA (reference sequence). CDR3 amino acids: CSASPPSSNQPQHF. CDR3 DNA: TGCAGTGCCAGTCCTCCGAGTAGCAATCAGCCCCAGCATTTT.

The chain combines TRBV20-1 with TRBJ2-2; D not certain. The CDR3 consists of 11 residues. Trimming shortened V by 5 bases and J by 5 bases, and 6 bases separated the two germline ends. Germline CDR1 is DFQATT and CDR2 is SNEGSKA (reference sequence). The CDR3 here is CSAGGTGELFF. The CDR3, as DNA: TGCAGTGCTGGTGGTACCGGGGAGCTGTTTTTT.

This chain connects TRBV27 to TRBJ2-3, with TRBD2 identical over 8 bases. The CDR3 runs to 16 residues. Germline assignment: CDR1 MNHEY and CDR2 SMNVEV (reference sequence). J gave up 4 bases and V 2 bases, and 8 bases lay outside the gene matches. CDR3 in amino acids: CASSLSRGGRSDTQYF. The CDR3 bases are TGTGCCAGCAGTTTAAGTCGGGGGGGCCGATCAGATACGCAGTATTTT.

This clonotype was seen only once. This chain connects TRBV29-1 to TRBJ2-5; either TRBD1 or TRBD2 may supply D (5 bases each). The CDR3 is 15 residues long. V lost 6 bases and J 2 bases, leaving 19 bases between the germline ends. Germline CDR1 SQVTM, CDR2 ANQGSEA. CDR3 sequence reads: CSVHLAFEGQETQYF. DNA of the CDR3: TGCAGCGTGCATTTAGCCTTTGAGGGGCAAGAGACCCAGTACTTC.

The chain employs TRBV7-9 and TRBJ1-1, with D tentatively TRBD1 (6 bases). CDR1 SEHNR and CDR2 FQNEAQ come from the germline V gene (reference sequence). Deletions cut 5 bases from V and 1 base from J, with 14 bases between. CDR3 size: 15 residues. The CDR3 DNA is TGTGCCAGCAGCCCCTCGACGACAGGGAACACTGAAGCTTTCTTT. It translates to CASSPSTTGNTEAFF. Based on the CDR3 plus reference TRBV7-9 and TRBJ1-1, the full variable domain is DTGVSQNPRHKITKRGQNVTFRCDPISEHNRLYWYRQTLGQGPEFLTYFQNEAQLEKSRLLSDRFSAERPKGSFSTLEIQRTEQGDSAMYLCASSPSTTGNTEAFFGQGTRLTVV.

The chain employs TRBV2 and TRBJ2-7; D remains ambiguous. V dropped 6 bases and J dropped 7 bases, with 16 bases sitting between them. The CDR3 contains 13 residues. CDR1 and CDR2 from the germline V gene are SNHLY and FYNNEI. CDR3 nucleotides: TGTGCCAGCAGCCTAAACACCCTACGAGAGCAGTACTTC. Translating it yields CASSLNTLREQYF.

The chain joins TRBV9 to TRBJ2-7; D gene ambiguous. Germline V lookup: CDR1 SGDLS, CDR2 YYNGEE. The V gene lost 4 bases and the J gene lost 6 bases, with 14 bases spanning the gap. The CDR3 extends over 13 amino acids. In DNA form, the CDR3 reads TGTGCCAGCAGCTCCCGCCCCTGGGGCGAGCAGTACTTC. This encodes CASSSRPWGEQYF.

The genes are TRBV12-3 or TRBV12-4 and TRBJ1-1; 11 bases agree with TRBD1. The CDR3 contains 17 residues. The V gene end was trimmed by 6 bases and the J gene end by 3 bases; junction bases not matched to a gene: 12. The CDR3 sequence: CASSRTGGARGDTEAFF. In DNA form, the CDR3 reads TGTGCCAGCAGCAGGACAGGGGGCGCCCGGGGGGACACTGAAGCTTTCTTT.

There are a few counts of this clonotype. V usage is TRBV12-3 or TRBV12-4 and J usage is TRBJ1-1, with TRBD1 identical over 7 bases. The CDR3 runs 15 residues. The ends lost 3 bases at V and 6 bases at J; junction bases unmatched: 10. Here the CDR3 reads CASSFTGESGPEAFF. In DNA, the CDR3 is TGTGCCAGCAGTTTTACAGGGGAATCAGGCCCTGAAGCTTTCTTT.

This clonotype was seen once. The genes are TRBV7-8 and TRBJ2-7; D gene unclear. The CDR3 totals 12 residues. Between the trimmed V and J ends, which lost 4 bases and 3 bases, there was a span of 7 bases. Germline V CDR1 and CDR2: SGHVS, FQNEAQ. The CDR3 DNA reads TGTGCCAGCAGCTCCGTTTTCTACGAGCAGTACTTC. Translating gives CASSSVFYEQYF.

The J gene is TRBJ2-5, the V gene TRBV6-5; 7 bases line up with TRBD1. The CDR3 totals 13 residues. The ends lost 5 bases at V and 3 bases at J; junction bases unmatched: 3. The V gene's germline CDR1 is MNHEY and CDR2 SVGAGI. This CDR3 is CASSVDREETQYF. The DNA for the CDR3 is TGTGCCAGCAGTGTCGACAGGGAAGAGACCCAGTACTTC.

The chain's CDR3 is CSVVDRGSGADTQYF. For the CDR3, the DNA is TGCAGCGTTGTGGACAGGGGTTCTGGAGCAGATACGCAGTATTTT. The chain links TRBV29-1 to TRBJ2-3, with 9 nucleotides matching TRBD1. This CDR3 comprises 15 residues. After removal of 4 bases from V and 4 bases from J, the junction contained 9 bases not matched to a gene. The germline V gene encodes CDR1 SQVTM and CDR2 ANQGSEA.

This chain links TRBV7-3 with TRBJ2-1, with 9 bases that match TRBD2. V shed 2 bases, J shed 6 bases, and the junction held 8 bases outside the gene matches. This CDR3 is built from 16 residues. Germline lookup yields CDR1 SGHTA and CDR2 FQGTGA. Written as DNA, the CDR3 is TGTGCCAGCAGCTTAGGGGCGGGGGGGCCGTTCAATGAGCAGTTCTTC. This codes for CASSLGAGGPFNEQFF. The entire variable domain, with the rest obtained from reference TRBV7-3 and TRBJ2-1, is as follows: GAGVSQTPSNKVTEKGKYVELRCDPISGHTALYWYRQSLGQGPEFLIYFQGTGAADDSGLPNDRFFAVRPEGSVSTLKIQRTERGDSAVYLCASSLGAGGPFNEQFFGPGTRLTVL.

V and J are TRBV27 and TRBJ2-1; a possible D gene is TRBD2 (5 bases). CDR1 is MNHEY, CDR2 SMNVEV, per germline (reference sequence). The CDR3 has 13 residues. The ends were cut back, 0 bases at V and 14 bases at J, with 14 bases in the middle. CDR3 DNA: TGTGCCAGCAGTTTATCAGGAGGTTCTGGCAAGTTCTTC. Translated: CASSLSGGSGKFF.